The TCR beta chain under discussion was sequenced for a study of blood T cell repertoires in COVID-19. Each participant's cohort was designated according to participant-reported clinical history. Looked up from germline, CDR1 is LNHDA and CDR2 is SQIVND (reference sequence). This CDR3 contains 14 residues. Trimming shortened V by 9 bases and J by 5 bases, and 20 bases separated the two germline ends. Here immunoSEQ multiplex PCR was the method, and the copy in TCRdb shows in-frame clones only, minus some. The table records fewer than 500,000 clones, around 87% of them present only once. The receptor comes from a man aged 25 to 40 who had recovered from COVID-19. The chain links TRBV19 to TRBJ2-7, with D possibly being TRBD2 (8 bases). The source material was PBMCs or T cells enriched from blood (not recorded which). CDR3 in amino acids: CASGGDSDLHEQYF. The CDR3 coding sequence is TGTGCCAGCGGGGGGGACAGCGACCTCCACGAGCAGTACTTC.